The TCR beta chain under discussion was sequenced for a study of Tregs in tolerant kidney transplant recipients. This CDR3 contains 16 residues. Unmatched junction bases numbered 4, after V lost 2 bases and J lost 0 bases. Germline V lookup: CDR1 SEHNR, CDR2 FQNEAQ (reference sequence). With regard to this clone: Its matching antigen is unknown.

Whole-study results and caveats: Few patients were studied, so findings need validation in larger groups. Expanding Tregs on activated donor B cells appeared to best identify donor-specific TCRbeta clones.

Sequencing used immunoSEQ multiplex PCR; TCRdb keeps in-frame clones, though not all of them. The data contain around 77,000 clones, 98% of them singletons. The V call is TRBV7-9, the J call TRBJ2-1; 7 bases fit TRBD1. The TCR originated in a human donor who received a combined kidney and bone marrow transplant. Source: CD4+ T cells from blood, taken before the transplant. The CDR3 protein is CASSLFRGSSYNEQFF. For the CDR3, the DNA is TGTGCCAGCAGCTTATTCAGGGGGAGCTCCTACAATGAGCAGTTCTTC.